This T cell receptor (beta chain) comes out of a study of blood T cell repertoires in COVID-19 (dated by TCRdb to the early 2020s). For the wider study: Collaborator samples came from the United States, Italy and Spain and covered acute and convalescent phases of COVID-19. The material from the prospective study consisted of cDNA or gDNA derived from T cells, B-cell-depleted T cells, or PBMCs. Subjects who had been exposed to COVID-19, were actively infected with it, or had recovered from it provided the deeply sampled blood TCRbeta repertoires that made up the dataset. The repertoires were released in a freely available public database meant as a resource for research on the immune response to SARS-CoV-2. Samples came from the ongoing ImmuneRACE study (first 160 participants) plus 1,254 subjects from 6 global collaborators. The sample metadata nearly always contained a de-identified subject ID, COVID-19 status, age in years and sex. Where available, HLA class I and class II types were obtained from metadata supplied by the sample provider rather than from assay-based typing.

Deletion took 6 bases off V and 4 bases off J, with a span of 9 bases between the germline ends. Taken from cysteine to phenylalanine, the CDR3 has 12 residues. Only the CDR3 portion is preserved as DNA: 36 bases, with reading frame beginning at the first base. CDR1 MDHEN and CDR2 SYDVKM were looked up in the germline V gene. Study-level results and caveats: How much clinical and demographic metadata was included differed by source and by participant, and the metadata was provided uncurated.

On this clone: Its antigen is not yet known. The record has no base qualities; no much larger clone is one base away.

TCRbeta CDR3 regions were amplified from genomic DNA using the immunoSEQ Assay, a bias-controlled multiplex PCR. As for the original processing: The number of nucleated cells in each sample was estimated by amplification of reference gene primers within the assay. To quantify the absolute abundance of each unique TCRbeta CDR3 rearrangement, sequence reads were collapsed and filtered. For each sample, productive Simpson clonality was calculated as the square root of Simpson's diversity index across productive rearrangements. TCRdb took this table from immuneACCESS and kept in-frame rearrangements with V and J called. Such tables lack part of the clones; where checked against another copy, unresolved V genes explain under half of the gap, and the rest is unexplained. The DNA gave D and trimming, while V, J and clone size come from that table. This sample gives 120,000 or so clones in total; nearly 90% of them show up just once. Clones ranked in the top ten supply 4% to 5.5% of the sample.

Whole blood was collected in K2EDTA tubes by collaborating institutions according to the institutions' own protocols. For TCRbeta analysis, collaborator samples were shipped as frozen whole blood, as isolated PBMCs, or as DNA extracted from either sample type. The chain was built from TRBV28 and TRBJ2-5, with an unclear D gene assignment. Sequencing was performed on peripheral blood. The receptor comes from a human donor in a cohort sampled during active COVID-19. This receptor carries the CDR3 CASSLLRETQYF. The nucleotide sequence reads TGTGCCAGCAGCCTCCTACGAGAGACCCAGTACTTC.